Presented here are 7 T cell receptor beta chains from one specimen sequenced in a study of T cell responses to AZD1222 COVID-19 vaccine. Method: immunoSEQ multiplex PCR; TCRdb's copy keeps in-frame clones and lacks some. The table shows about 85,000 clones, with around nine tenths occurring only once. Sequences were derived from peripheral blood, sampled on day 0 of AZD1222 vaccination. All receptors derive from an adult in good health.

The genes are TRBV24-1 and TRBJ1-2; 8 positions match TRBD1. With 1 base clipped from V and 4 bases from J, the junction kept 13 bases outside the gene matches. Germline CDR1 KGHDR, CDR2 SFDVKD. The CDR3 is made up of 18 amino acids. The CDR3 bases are TGTGCCACCAGTGATTTATTCCCGTTGGACAGGGCTTCCTATGGCTACACCTTC. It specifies CATSDLFPLDRASYGYTF.

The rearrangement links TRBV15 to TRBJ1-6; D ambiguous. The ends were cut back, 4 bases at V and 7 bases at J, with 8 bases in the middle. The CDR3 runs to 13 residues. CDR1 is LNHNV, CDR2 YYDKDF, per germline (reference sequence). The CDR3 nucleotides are TGTGCCACCAGCATGTATTTAAATTCACCCCTCCACTTT. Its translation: CATSMYLNSPLHF.

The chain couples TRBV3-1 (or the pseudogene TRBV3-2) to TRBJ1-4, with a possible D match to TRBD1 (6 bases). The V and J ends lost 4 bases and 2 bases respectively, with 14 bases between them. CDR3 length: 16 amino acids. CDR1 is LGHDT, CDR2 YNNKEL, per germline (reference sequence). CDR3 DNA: TGTGCCAGCAGCCGATCCACAGGGAGCACTAATGAAAAACTGTTTTTT. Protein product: CASSRSTGSTNEKLFF.

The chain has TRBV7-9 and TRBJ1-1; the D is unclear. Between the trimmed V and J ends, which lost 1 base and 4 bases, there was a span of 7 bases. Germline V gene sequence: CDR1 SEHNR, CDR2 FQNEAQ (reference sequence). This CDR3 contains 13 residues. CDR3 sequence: CASSLGQGTEAFF. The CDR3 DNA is TGTGCCAGCAGCTTAGGTCAAGGCACTGAAGCTTTCTTT.

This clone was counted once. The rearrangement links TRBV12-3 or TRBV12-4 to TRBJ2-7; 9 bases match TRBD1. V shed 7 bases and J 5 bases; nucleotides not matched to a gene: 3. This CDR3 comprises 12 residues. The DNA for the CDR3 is TGTGCCAGCACATGGGACAGGGACGAGCAGTACTTC. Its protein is CASTWDRDEQYF.

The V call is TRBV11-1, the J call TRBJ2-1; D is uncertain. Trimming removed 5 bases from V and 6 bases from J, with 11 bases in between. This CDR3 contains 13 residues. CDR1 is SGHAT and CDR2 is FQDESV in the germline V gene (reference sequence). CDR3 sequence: CASSPDVSNEQFF. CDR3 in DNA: TGTGCCAGCAGCCCGGACGTAAGCAATGAGCAGTTCTTC.

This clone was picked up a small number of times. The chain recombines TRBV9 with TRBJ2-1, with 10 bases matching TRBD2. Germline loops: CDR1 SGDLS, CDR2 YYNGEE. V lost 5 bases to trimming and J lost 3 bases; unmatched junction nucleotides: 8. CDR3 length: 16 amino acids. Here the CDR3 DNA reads TGTGCCAGCAGTGGGCTAGCGGGAGTTGACTACAATGAGCAGTTCTTC. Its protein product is CASSGLAGVDYNEQFF.